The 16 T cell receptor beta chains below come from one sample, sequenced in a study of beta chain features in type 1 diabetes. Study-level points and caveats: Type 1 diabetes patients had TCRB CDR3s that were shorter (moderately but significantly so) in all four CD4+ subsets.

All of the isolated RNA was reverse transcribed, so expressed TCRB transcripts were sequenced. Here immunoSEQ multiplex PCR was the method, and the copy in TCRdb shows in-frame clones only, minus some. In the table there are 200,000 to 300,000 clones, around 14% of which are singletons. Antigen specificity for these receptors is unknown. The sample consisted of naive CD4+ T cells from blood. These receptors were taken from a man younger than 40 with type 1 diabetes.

As DNA, the CDR3 is TGTGCCAGCAGCCAAGGAAACACCATATATTTT. Residues: CASSQGNTIYF. J is TRBJ1-3 and V is TRBV25-1; D call uncertain. The germline CDR1 and CDR2 sequences are MGHDK and SYGVNS. CDR3 length equals 11 residues. Trimming shortened V by 6 bases and J by 4 bases, and 4 bases separated the two germline ends.

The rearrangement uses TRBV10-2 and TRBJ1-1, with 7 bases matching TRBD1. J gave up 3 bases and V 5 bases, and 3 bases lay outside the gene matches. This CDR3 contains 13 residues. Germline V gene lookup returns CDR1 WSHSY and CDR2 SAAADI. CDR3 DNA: TGCGCCAGCAGTTCAACAGGGGACACTGAAGCTTTCTTT. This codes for CASSSTGDTEAFF.

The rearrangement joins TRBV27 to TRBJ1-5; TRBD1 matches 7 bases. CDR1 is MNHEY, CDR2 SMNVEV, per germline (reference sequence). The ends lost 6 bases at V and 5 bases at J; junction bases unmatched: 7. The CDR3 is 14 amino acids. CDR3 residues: CASRRQGTDQPQHF. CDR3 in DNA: TGTGCCAGCAGGCGACAGGGCACGGATCAGCCCCAGCATTTT.

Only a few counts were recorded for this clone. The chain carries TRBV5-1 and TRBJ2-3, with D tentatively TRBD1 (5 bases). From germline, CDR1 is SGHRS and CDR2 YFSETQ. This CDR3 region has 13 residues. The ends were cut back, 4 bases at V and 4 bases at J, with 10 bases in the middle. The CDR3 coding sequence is TGCGCCAGCAGCCTAGACAGTGCAGATACGCAGTATTTT. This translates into CASSLDSADTQYF.

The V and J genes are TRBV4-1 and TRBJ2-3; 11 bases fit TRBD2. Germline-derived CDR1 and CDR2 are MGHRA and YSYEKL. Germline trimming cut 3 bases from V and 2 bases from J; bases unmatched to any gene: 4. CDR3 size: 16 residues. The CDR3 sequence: CASSQRLAGNTDTQYF. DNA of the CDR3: TGCGCCAGCAGCCAGAGACTAGCGGGGAACACAGATACGCAGTATTTT.

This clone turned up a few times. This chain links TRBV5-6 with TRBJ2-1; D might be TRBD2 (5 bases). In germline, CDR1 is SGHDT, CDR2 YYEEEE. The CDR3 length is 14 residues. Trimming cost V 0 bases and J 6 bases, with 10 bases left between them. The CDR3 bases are TGTGCCAGCAGCTTGGGGAGACTACCCAATGAGCAGTTCTTC. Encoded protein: CASSLGRLPNEQFF.

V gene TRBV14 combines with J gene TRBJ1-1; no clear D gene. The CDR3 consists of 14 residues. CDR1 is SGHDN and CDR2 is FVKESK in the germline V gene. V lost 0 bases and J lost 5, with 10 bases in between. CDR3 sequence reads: CASSQDYAGTEAFF. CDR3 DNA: TGTGCCAGCAGCCAAGATTACGCGGGGACTGAAGCTTTCTTT. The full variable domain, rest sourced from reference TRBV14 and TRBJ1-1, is EAGVTQFPSHSVIEKGQTVTLRCDPISGHDNLYWYRRVMGKEIKFLLHFVKESKQDESGMPNNRFLAERTGGTYSTLKVQPAELEDSGVYFCASSQDYAGTEAFFGQGTRLTVV.

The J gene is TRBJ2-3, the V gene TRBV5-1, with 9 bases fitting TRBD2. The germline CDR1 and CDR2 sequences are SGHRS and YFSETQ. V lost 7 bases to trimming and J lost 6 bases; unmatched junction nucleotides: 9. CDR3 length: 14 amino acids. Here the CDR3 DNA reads TGCGCCAGCGGACCTTCTAGCGGGGTGGATACGCAGTATTTT. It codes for CASGPSSGVDTQYF.

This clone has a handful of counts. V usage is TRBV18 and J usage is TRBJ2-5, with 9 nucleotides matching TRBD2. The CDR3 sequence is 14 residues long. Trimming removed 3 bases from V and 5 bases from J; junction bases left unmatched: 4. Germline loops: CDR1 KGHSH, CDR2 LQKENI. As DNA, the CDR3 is TGTGCCAGCTCACCGGCGGGGGGGTCGGAGACCCAGTACTTC. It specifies CASSPAGGSETQYF. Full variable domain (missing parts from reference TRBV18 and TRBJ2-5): NAGVMQNPRHLVRRRGQEARLRCSPMKGHSHVYWYRQLPEEGLKFMVYLQKENIIDESGMPKERFSAEFPKEGPSILRIQQVVRGDSAAYFCASSPAGGSETQYFGPGTRLLVL.

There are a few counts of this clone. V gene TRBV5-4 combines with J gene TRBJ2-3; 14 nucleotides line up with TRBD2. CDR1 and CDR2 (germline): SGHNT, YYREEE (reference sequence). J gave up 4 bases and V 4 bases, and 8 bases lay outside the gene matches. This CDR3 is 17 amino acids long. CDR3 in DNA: TGTGCCAGCAGCGGGACTAGCGGGAGAAGGACCGCAGATACGCAGTATTTT. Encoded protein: CASSGTSGRRTADTQYF.

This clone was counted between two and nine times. The CDR3 protein is CAWSVQFRLAGSTDTQYF. CDR3 nucleotides: TGTGCCTGGAGTGTACAGTTTCGACTAGCGGGGAGCACAGATACGCAGTATTTT. The rearrangement uses TRBV30 and TRBJ2-3; 11 bases align to TRBD2. Trimming cost V 0 bases and J 0 bases; bases outside gene matches: 8. The germline CDR1 and CDR2 sequences are GTSNPN and SVGIG (reference sequence). The CDR3 loop spans 18 amino acids. Drawing the rest from reference TRBV30 and TRBJ2-3, the complete variable domain is SQTIHQWPATLVQPVGSPLSLECTVEGTSNPNLYWYRQAAGRGLQLLFYSVGIGQISSEVPQNLSASRPQDRQFILSSKKLLLSDSGFYLCAWSVQFRLAGSTDTQYFGPGTRLTVL.

CDR3 bases: TGTGCCAGCAGTGCACAGGGTTTGCCTGAAGCTTTCTTT. Translating gives CASSAQGLPEAFF. V is TRBV2 and J is TRBJ1-1; a weak D match, TRBD1 (6 bases). V was shortened by 4 bases and J by 6 bases, with 12 bases between the two germline ends. Germline V gives CDR1 SNHLY, CDR2 FYNNEI. The CDR3 totals 13 residues.

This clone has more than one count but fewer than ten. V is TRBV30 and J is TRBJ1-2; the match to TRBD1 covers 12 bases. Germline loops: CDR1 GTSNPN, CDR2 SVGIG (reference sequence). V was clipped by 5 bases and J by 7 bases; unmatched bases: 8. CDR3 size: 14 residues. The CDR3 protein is CAWEGDRGQSGYTF. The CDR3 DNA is TGTGCCTGGGAGGGGGACAGGGGGCAGAGTGGCTACACCTTC.

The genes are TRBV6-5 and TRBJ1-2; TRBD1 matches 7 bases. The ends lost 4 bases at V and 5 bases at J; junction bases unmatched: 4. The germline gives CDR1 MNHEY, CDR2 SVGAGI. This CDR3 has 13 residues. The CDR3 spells CASSSPGQYGYTF. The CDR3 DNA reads TGTGCCAGCAGTTCTCCGGGACAGTATGGCTACACCTTC.

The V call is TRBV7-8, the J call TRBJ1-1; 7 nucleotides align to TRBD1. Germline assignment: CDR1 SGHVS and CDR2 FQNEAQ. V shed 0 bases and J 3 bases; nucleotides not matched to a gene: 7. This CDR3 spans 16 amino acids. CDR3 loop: CASSLAATGVYTEAFF. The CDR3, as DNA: TGTGCCAGCAGCTTAGCGGCAACAGGGGTCTACACTGAAGCTTTCTTT.

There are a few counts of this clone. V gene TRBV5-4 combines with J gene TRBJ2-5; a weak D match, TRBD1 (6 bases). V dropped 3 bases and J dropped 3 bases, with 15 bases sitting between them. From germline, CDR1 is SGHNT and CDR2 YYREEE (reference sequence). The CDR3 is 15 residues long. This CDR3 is CASSWNREYEETQYF. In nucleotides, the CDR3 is TGTGCCAGCAGCTGGAACAGGGAGTATGAAGAGACCCAGTACTTC.